This T cell receptor beta chain was retrieved from a study of shared clonotypes between healthy human individuals. Trimming cost V 4 bases and J 1 base, with 9 bases left between them. Germline loops: CDR1 SEHNR, CDR2 FQNEAQ (reference sequence). The CDR3 has 14 residues. Study-wide results and limits: Unshared clonotypes carried lower generation probabilities than those common to all four donors.

Worth noting for this clone: No antigen is known for it.

This table comes from immunoSEQ multiplex PCR, and its TCRdb copy is limited to in-frame clones, with some not included. The sample lists 300,000 to 400,000 clones; around four fifths were seen once. The chain uses TRBV7-9 and TRBJ2-3; D call uncertain. This clonotype was obtained from a man younger than 40 in good health. Sequences were obtained from memory CD4+ T cells sorted from blood. Sample subset: CD45RA-negative fraction. The CDR3 region has the DNA TGTGCCAGCAGCTCCGTGTTTCGCACAGATACGCAGTATTTT. This encodes CASSSVFRTDTQYF.